The source of this T cell receptor (beta chain) is a study of vaccination and CD4 T cells after COVID-19. Worth noting for this clonotype: What it binds is not known.

Treatment meaning: approximately 10-day PBMC culture with coronavirus spike peptide pools or control peptides (ViraFEST assay). The Oncomine TCR Beta short-read assay sequenced DNA from cultured CD4+ T cells. TCRdb re-called the PCR reads with MiXCR, one entry per CDR3 protein. This repertoire shows about 14,000 distinct CDR3 sequences, about 30% found once; its top ten account for around 20%. Specimen: cultured CD4+ T cells from blood. The clonotype was recovered from a human donor with COVID-19.

Written as DNA, the CDR3 is TGTGCCAGCGGGCGGGGGCCTAGCAATCAGCCCCAGCATTTT. It specifies CASGRGPSNQPQHF. The V and J genes are TRBV7-9 and TRBJ1-5; a weak D match, TRBD1 (6 bases). This CDR3 contains 14 residues. V was pared by 8 bases and J by 0 bases, with 11 bases between. Germline V CDR1 and CDR2: SEHNR, FQNEAQ (reference sequence). Complete variable domain (other parts from reference TRBV7-9 and TRBJ1-5): DTGVSQNPRHKITKRGQNVTFRCDPISEHNRLYWYRQTLGQGPEFLTYFQNEAQLEKSRLLSDRFSAERPKGSFSTLEIQRTEQGDSAMYLCASGRGPSNQPQHFGDGTRLSIL.